These 22 T cell receptor beta chains came from one sample sequenced in a study of somatic mutations in cytotoxic T cells in rheumatoid arthritis. The repertoire was sequenced with immunoSEQ multiplex PCR; TCRdb's copy has only in-frame clones and lacks some. The data show under 5,000 clones, around 90% seen once. The material sequenced was CD8+ T cells sorted from blood. The receptor source for this set is a woman aged 45-59 years with rheumatoid arthritis.

This chain links TRBV25-1 with TRBJ2-3, with 10 bases that match TRBD1. In germline, CDR1 is MGHDK, CDR2 SYGVNS. This CDR3 comprises 13 residues. The V segment lost 7 bases and the J segment 7 bases; nucleotides outside the gene matches: 5. The CDR3 DNA is TGTGCCAGCACTCGGGACAGGGGATATACGCAGTATTTT. Translated, it gives CASTRDRGYTQYF.

This clone occurred once. This sequence joins TRBV6-1 and TRBJ2-3; TRBD2 agrees at 12 bases. Trimming took 2 bases from V and 4 from J; bases not matched to a gene: 1. CDR1 is MNHNS and CDR2 is SASEGT in the germline V gene. The CDR3 runs 15 residues. The CDR3 DNA sequence: TGTGCCAGCAGTGAATCTAGCGGGGGGGCAGATACGCAGTATTTT. Translating gives CASSESSGGADTQYF.

The chain combines TRBV7-8 with TRBJ1-1, with a tentative D call TRBD1 (5 bases). CDR1 is SGHVS, CDR2 FQNEAQ, per germline. V lost 2 bases to trimming and J lost 0 bases, with 10 bases between them. CDR3 length: 15 amino acids. The CDR3 loop reads CASSLSYRMNTEAFF. The CDR3 region has the DNA TGTGCCAGCAGCTTATCCTACAGGATGAACACTGAAGCTTTCTTT. Full variable domain (rest looked up from reference TRBV7-8 and TRBJ1-1): GAGVSQSPRYKVAKRGQDVALRCDPISGHVSLFWYQQALGQGPEFLTYFQNEAQLDKSGLPSDRFFAERPEGSVSTLKIQRTQQEDSAVYLCASSLSYRMNTEAFFGQGTRLTVV.

The V call is TRBV9, the J call TRBJ2-7, with D hard to call. The CDR3 is 13 amino acids. Trimming cost V 0 bases and J 0 bases, with 4 bases left between them. The V gene's germline CDR1 is SGDLS and CDR2 YYNGEE. The CDR3 here is CASSVGASYEQYF. The DNA for the CDR3 is TGTGCCAGCAGCGTAGGGGCCTCCTACGAGCAGTACTTC.

The chain recombines TRBV11-2 with TRBJ2-3, with 10 bases fitting TRBD2. Germline CDR1 is SGHAT and CDR2 is FQNNGV. Losses at the gene ends were 4 bases for V and 4 bases for J; bases not matched to a gene: 5. The CDR3 covers 15 residues. The CDR3 reads CASSWSGGASDTQYF. CDR3 DNA sequence: TGTGCCAGCAGCTGGAGCGGGGGGGCATCAGATACGCAGTATTTT.

In the case of this clone: The junction departs from germline at one end; a sequencing error may be responsible. V gene TRBV5-8 combines with J gene TRBJ1-4; D unresolved. CDR3 length: 16 amino acids. Germline CDR1 reads SGHTS; CDR2 reads YDEGEE. Here the CDR3 reads CTSSLIWGATNEKLFF. The CDR3 nucleotides are TGTACCAGCAGCCTGATTTGGGGAGCAACTAATGAAAAACTGTTTTTT.

The rearrangement uses TRBV9 and TRBJ1-2; D remains unclear. Trimming removed 5 bases from V and 5 bases from J, with 7 bases in between. Germline-derived CDR1 and CDR2 are SGDLS and YYNGEE. The CDR3 extends over 11 amino acids. CDR3 in DNA: TGTGCCAGCAGGACGGGGTATGGCTACACCTTC. Translated: CASRTGYGYTF.

This clone was seen just once. J is TRBJ2-1 and V is TRBV11-2; 7 bases align to TRBD1. The germline V gene encodes CDR1 SGHAT and CDR2 FQNNGV. CDR3 length equals 16 residues. After removal of 2 bases from V and 7 bases from J, the junction contained 11 bases not matched to a gene. DNA of the CDR3: TGTGCCAGCAGCTTAAAGGGGGCGCCCTCTTGGAATGAGCAGTTCTTC. Its translation: CASSLKGAPSWNEQFF.

The gene calls are TRBV15 and TRBJ1-4; D is possibly TRBD1 (5 bases). CDR1 is LNHNV, CDR2 YYDKDF, per germline (reference sequence). The CDR3 sequence is 15 residues long. The V gene lost 1 base and the J gene lost 7 bases, with 13 bases spanning the gap. As DNA, the CDR3 is TGTGCCACCAGCAGAGGAGGCGGGGGTTTTGAAAAACTGTTTTTT. It is translated as CATSRGGGGFEKLFF.

In its sample, this clone was seen a few times. V is TRBV2 and J is TRBJ2-6; 12 nucleotides agree with TRBD1. This CDR3 has 18 amino acids. The germline gives CDR1 SNHLY, CDR2 FYNNEI. V trimming: 0 bases; J trimming: 4 bases; junction bases outside the gene matches: 4. CDR3 DNA sequence: TGTGCCAGCAGTGAAGCGGGACAGGGGGCGGGGGGGGCCAACGTCCTGACTTTC. Protein product: CASSEAGQGAGGANVLTF.

This chain connects TRBV5-4 to TRBJ1-1; 8 nucleotides match TRBD1. This CDR3 contains 15 residues. After removal of 1 base from V and 5 bases from J, the junction contained 7 bases not matched to a gene. Germline lookup yields CDR1 SGHNT and CDR2 YYREEE (reference sequence). The CDR3 loop reads CASSLLGQGVTEAFF. The CDR3 coding sequence is TGTGCCAGCAGCTTGTTAGGACAGGGAGTTACTGAAGCTTTCTTT.

The rearrangement links TRBV7-6 to TRBJ2-2, with D unclear. Per germline, CDR1 SGHVS and CDR2 FNYEAQ. Between the trimmed V and J ends, which lost 5 bases and 3 bases, there was a span of 4 bases. The CDR3 has 12 amino acids. CDR3 nucleotides: TGTGCCAGCAGCCCAGACACCGGGGAGCTGTTTTTT. Translating it yields CASSPDTGELFF.

V and J are TRBV7-9 and TRBJ1-2; D not resolved. The V end was cut by 4 bases, the J end by 4 bases, with 4 bases between. Germline CDR1 SEHNR, CDR2 FQNEAQ (reference sequence). The CDR3 extends over 11 amino acids. For the CDR3, the DNA is TGTGCCAGCAGCTCCTTCTATGGCTACACCTTC. Its protein is CASSSFYGYTF.

The gene calls are TRBV10-1 and TRBJ2-6; D might be TRBD2 (5 bases). The CDR3 has 15 residues. Germline lookup yields CDR1 WNHNN and CDR2 SYGVQD (reference sequence). The germline V and J ends were trimmed by 2 bases and 1 base, with 6 bases remaining between them. The CDR3 reads CASSEGRSGANVLTF. As DNA, the CDR3 is TGCGCCAGCAGTGAGGGGAGATCTGGGGCCAACGTCCTGACTTTC.

The rearrangement uses TRBV14 and TRBJ2-7; TRBD2 agrees at 7 bases. Germline CDR1 reads SGHDN; CDR2 reads FVKESK. After removal of 3 bases from V and 4 bases from J, the junction contained 6 bases not matched to a gene. The CDR3 length is 14 residues. CDR3 region: CASSQGGTYYEQYF. The CDR3 bases are TGTGCCAGCAGCCAGGGGGGGACTTATTACGAGCAGTACTTC. Together with reference TRBV14 and TRBJ2-7, the CDR3 gives the full variable domain: EAGVTQFPSHSVIEKGQTVTLRCDPISGHDNLYWYRRVMGKEIKFLLHFVKESKQDESGMPNNRFLAERTGGTYSTLKVQPAELEDSGVYFCASSQGGTYYEQYFGPGTRLTVT.

This clone was observed a handful of times. The rearrangement joins TRBV19 to TRBJ2-1, with D perhaps TRBD2 (6 bases). Germline values: CDR1 LNHDA, CDR2 SQIVND (reference sequence). The CDR3 consists of 13 residues. V was trimmed by 6 bases and J by 7 bases, leaving 13 bases between them. The CDR3 loop reads CASSLRLANEQFF. The CDR3 nucleotides read TGTGCCAGTAGCCTACGCCTAGCGAATGAGCAGTTCTTC.

This rearrangement joins TRBV30 to TRBJ2-7; a possible D gene is TRBD1 (5 bases). V was trimmed by 0 bases and J by 3 bases, leaving 12 bases between them. CDR1 is GTSNPN and CDR2 is SVGIG in the germline V gene (reference sequence). This CDR3 is built from 14 residues. The DNA for the CDR3 is TGTGCCTGGAGTGTAGGGCAGGGTAGCTACGAGCAGTACTTC. It specifies CAWSVGQGSYEQYF.

The chain links TRBV6-6 to TRBJ1-1, with D unclear. CDR1 MNHNY and CDR2 SVGAGI come from the germline V gene (reference sequence). This CDR3 comprises 14 residues. The V end lost 2 bases, the J end lost 1 base, and 8 bases lay between the germline ends. The CDR3 reads CASSYPTENTEAFF. Written as DNA, the CDR3 is TGTGCCAGCAGTTACCCCACAGAGAACACTGAAGCTTTCTTT.

The DNA of the CDR3 is TGTGCCAGCACTCCTACAGGGAATAATGAAAAACTGTTTTTT. Amino acid sequence: CASTPTGNNEKLFF. This chain joins TRBV2 and TRBJ1-4; tentatively, D is TRBD1 (6 bases). Germline V gives CDR1 SNHLY, CDR2 FYNNEI. The CDR3 is 14 residues long. V was pared by 7 bases and J by 4 bases, with 13 bases between.

V is TRBV14 and J is TRBJ2-1; the D gene is possibly TRBD2 (6 bases). The CDR3 spans 16 residues. Looked up from germline, CDR1 is SGHDN and CDR2 is FVKESK. Trimming stripped 4 bases from V and 4 bases from J, with 17 bases between. CDR3 coding DNA: TGTGCCAGCAGCCGTCTCGGATCAGGGACTTACAATGAGCAGTTCTTC. This gives the protein CASSRLGSGTYNEQFF.

Comments on this clone: The junction departs from germline at one end; a sequencing error may be responsible. This chain joins TRBV9 and TRBJ1-5; maybe TRBD1 (5 bases). CDR1 is SGDLS and CDR2 is YYNGEE in the germline V gene. The CDR3 consists of 15 residues. CDR3 in DNA: TGTGCCAGCAGCCTCTTTTGGACACCGGATCAACCCCAGCATTTT. Amino acids: CASSLFWTPDQPQHF.

V and J are TRBV7-9 and TRBJ2-1, with TRBD2 identical over 8 bases. The V gene end was trimmed by 0 bases and the J gene end by 3 bases; junction bases not matched to a gene: 7. Germline lookup yields CDR1 SEHNR and CDR2 FQNEAQ (reference sequence). CDR3 length: 17 amino acids. Here the CDR3 DNA reads TGTGCCAGCAGCTTAGCACTCGCGGGGGGACGCTACAATGAGCAGTTCTTC. It specifies CASSLALAGGRYNEQFF.